This entry features one T cell receptor beta chain sequence. The antigen remains unidentified. Within the sample, other DNA sequences also encode this same CDR3. Use of 60 Vbeta and 13 Jbeta primers characterized the PCR. Assay: immunoSEQ multiplex PCR; the TCRdb copy retains only in-frame clones and omits some. The table includes 80,000 to 100,000 clones, 55% to 75% detected once. The source of the sample is a study of cytomegalovirus exposure and HLA in healthy donors. Overall study context: For the approximately 410 genotyped donors, 75% to 90% fell within the Caucasian-associated ancestry cluster.

Study observations and caveats: As a later analysis showed, a missense DCLRE1C variant was linked to trimming of TCR beta V- and J-genes.

This sequence was found in a man aged 45-60 years in good health and CMV-seronegative. Material: PBMCs.

CDR3 sequence (DNA): TGTGCCAGCAGTTCGAGGGGCAGGGGATACAATCAGCCCCAGCATTTT. It yields the protein CASSSRGRGYNQPQHF. V is TRBV6-6 and J is TRBJ1-5; possible D gene TRBD1, 6 bases. The CDR3 consists of 16 residues. Germline CDR1 and CDR2: MNHNY and SVGAGI (reference sequence). Trimming cost V 4 bases and J 3 bases, with 16 bases left between them.